This TCR beta chain emerged from a study of chemoradiotherapy in HPV16-positive cancers. Whole-study context: Candidate HPV-specific T-cell clones and common TCR motifs came from functional assays in a couple of HPV16-positive patients.

In regard to this clone: The antigen is not known.

Points from the study as a whole: Non-HPV-specific T cells did not expand in tumors during treatment, whereas candidate HPV-specific clones and E7-related motifs did.

This CDR3 has 17 residues. Deletions cut 0 bases from V and 0 bases from J, with 16 bases between. Germline loops: CDR1 SQVTM, CDR2 ANQGSEA. Libraries were prepared by immunoSEQ multiplex PCR; TCRdb keeps only in-frame clonotypes and omits some of them. Seen here are about 13,000 clones, over 75% observed once, and the top ten hold around 5.4%. The sequence was obtained from a human donor with HPV-associated anogenital cancer. The chain couples TRBV29-1 to TRBJ2-3; TRBD1 might be the D (7 bases). The starting material was blood, obtained from a patient who underwent chemoradiotherapy. For the CDR3, the DNA is TGCAGCGTTGAAGATGCGGGGTCGACAGGGAGCACAGATACGCAGTATTTT. Protein sequence: CSVEDAGSTGSTDTQYF.